The present T cell receptor beta chain was sequenced within a study of response to subunit inactivated influenza vaccine. Via MiXCR, TCRdb re-called the RT-PCR reads, giving one row per CDR3 protein. The table shows fewer than 600,000 distinct CDR3 sequences, with more than 7% occurring only once. Whole-study findings and limits: With each seasonal influenza vaccination, the authors suggested, few new T cells are recruited.

With regard to this clonotype: Its target is unknown.

Trimming cost V 2 bases and J 5 bases, with 7 bases left between them. CDR3 length: 12 amino acids. Germline assignment: CDR1 SGHTA and CDR2 FQGNSA. Sequences were derived from PBMCs from blood, sampled 23 months after vaccination. The V gene is TRBV7-2, the J gene TRBJ2-7; no firm D call. This sequence was found in a man in his fifties or sixties who received an inactivated influenza vaccine. The CDR3 region is CASSLFTDEQYF. Here the CDR3 DNA reads TGTGCCAGCAGCTTATTTACAGACGAGCAGTACTTC.